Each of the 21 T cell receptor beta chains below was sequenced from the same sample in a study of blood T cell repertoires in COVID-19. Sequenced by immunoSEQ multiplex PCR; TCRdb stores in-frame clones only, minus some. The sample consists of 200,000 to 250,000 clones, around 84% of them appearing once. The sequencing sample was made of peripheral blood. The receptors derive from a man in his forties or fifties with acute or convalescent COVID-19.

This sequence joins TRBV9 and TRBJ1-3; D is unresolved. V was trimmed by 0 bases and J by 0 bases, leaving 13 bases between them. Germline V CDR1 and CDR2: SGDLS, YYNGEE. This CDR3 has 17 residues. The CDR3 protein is CASSVGRSLSSGNTIYF. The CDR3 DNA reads TGTGCCAGCAGCGTAGGCAGGTCTTTAAGCTCTGGAAACACCATATATTTT. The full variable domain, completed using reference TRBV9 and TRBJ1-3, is DSGVTQTPKHLITATGQRVTLRCSPRSGDLSVYWYQQSLDQGLQFLIQYYNGEERAKGNILERFSAQQFPDLHSELNLSSLELGDSALYFCASSVGRSLSSGNTIYFGEGSWLTVV.

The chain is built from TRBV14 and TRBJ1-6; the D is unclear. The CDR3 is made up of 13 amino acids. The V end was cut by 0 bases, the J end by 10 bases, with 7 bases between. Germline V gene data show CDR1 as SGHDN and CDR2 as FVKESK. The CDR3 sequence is CASSQDLGSPLHF. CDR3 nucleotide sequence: TGTGCCAGCAGCCAAGATCTAGGATCACCCCTCCACTTT. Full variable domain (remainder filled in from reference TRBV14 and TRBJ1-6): EAGVTQFPSHSVIEKGQTVTLRCDPISGHDNLYWYRRVMGKEIKFLLHFVKESKQDESGMPNNRFLAERTGGTYSTLKVQPAELEDSGVYFCASSQDLGSPLHFGNGTRLTVT.

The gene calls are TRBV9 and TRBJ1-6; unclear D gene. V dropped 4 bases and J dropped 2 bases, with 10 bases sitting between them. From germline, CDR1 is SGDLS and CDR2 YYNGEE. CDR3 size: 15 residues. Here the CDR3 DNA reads TGTGCCAGCAGCCGGGATACGACCTATAATTCACCCCTCCACTTT. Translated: CASSRDTTYNSPLHF.

The CDR3 is CASSLGALTPTDTQYF. The CDR3 DNA sequence: TGCGCCAGCAGCTTAGGAGCCCTCACCCCGACAGATACGCAGTATTTT. The gene calls are TRBV5-1 and TRBJ2-3; D gene uncertain. This CDR3 spans 16 amino acids. With 2 bases removed from V and 3 bases from J, the gap between germline ends came to 16 bases. Looked up from germline, CDR1 is SGHRS and CDR2 is YFSETQ. Full variable domain (missing parts from reference TRBV5-1 and TRBJ2-3): KAGVTQTPRYLIKTRGQQVTLSCSPISGHRSVSWYQQTPGQGLQFLFEYFSETQRNKGNFPGRFSGRQFSNSRSEMNVSTLELGDSALYLCASSLGALTPTDTQYFGPGTRLTVL.

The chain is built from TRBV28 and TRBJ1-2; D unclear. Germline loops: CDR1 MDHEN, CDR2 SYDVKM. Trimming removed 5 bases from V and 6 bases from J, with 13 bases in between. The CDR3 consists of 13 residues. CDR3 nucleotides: TGTGCCAGCAGTCCGATGGGCCACCATGGCTACACCTTC. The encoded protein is CASSPMGHHGYTF.

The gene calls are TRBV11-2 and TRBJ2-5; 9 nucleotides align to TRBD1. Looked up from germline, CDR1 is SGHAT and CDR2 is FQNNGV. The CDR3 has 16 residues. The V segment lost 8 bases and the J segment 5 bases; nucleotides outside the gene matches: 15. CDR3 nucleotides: TGTGCCAGCGGTAATTTGGACAGGGGACGTAGTGAGACCCAGTACTTC. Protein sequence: CASGNLDRGRSETQYF.

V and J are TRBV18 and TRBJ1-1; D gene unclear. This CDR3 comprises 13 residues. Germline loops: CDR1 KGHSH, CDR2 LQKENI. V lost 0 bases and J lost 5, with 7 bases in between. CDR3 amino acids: CASSPPTRTEAFF. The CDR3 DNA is TGTGCCAGCTCACCACCGACCAGGACTGAAGCTTTCTTT.

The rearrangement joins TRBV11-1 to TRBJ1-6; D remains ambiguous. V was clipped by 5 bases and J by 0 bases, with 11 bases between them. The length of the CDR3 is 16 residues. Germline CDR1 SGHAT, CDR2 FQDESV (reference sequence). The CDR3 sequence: CASSPRESSYNSPLHF. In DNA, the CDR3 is TGTGCCAGCAGCCCCCGGGAGAGCTCCTATAATTCACCCCTCCACTTT.

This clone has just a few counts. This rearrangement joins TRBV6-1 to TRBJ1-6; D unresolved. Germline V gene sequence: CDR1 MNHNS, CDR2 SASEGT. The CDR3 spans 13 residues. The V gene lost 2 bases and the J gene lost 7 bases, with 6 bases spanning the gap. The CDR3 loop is CASSELRNSPLHF. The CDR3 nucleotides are TGTGCCAGCAGTGAACTCCGGAATTCACCCCTCCACTTT.

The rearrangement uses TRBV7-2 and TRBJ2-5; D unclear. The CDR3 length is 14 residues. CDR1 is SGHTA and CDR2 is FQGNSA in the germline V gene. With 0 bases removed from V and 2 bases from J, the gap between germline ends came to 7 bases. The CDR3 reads CASSLAGTQETQYF. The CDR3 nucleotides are TGTGCCAGCAGCTTAGCGGGCACACAAGAGACCCAGTACTTC.

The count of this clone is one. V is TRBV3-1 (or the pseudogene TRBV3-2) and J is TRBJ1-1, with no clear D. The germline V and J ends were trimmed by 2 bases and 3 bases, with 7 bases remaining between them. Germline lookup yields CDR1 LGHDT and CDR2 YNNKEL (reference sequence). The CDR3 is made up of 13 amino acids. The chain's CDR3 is CASSQNGYTEAFF. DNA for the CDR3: TGTGCCAGCAGCCAAAACGGGTACACTGAAGCTTTCTTT.

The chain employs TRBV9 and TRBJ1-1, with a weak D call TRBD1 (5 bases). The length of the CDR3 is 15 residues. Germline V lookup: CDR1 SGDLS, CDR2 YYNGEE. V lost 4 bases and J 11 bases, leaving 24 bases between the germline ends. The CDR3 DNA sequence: TGTGCCAGCAGCCCCACCAGGGCTTCAACACTGGGTGCTTTCTTT. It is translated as CASSPTRASTLGAFF.

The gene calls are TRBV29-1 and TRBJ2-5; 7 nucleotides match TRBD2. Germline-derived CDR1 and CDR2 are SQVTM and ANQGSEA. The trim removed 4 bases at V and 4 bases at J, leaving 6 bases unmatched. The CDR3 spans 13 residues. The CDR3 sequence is CSVGRTRGETQYF. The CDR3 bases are TGCAGCGTTGGCCGGACTAGGGGAGAGACCCAGTACTTC.

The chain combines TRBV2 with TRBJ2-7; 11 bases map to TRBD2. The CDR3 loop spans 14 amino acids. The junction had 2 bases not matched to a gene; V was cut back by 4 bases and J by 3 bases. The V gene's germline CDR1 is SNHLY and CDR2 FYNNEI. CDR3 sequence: CASSGLAGRYEQYF. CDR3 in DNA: TGTGCCAGCAGTGGACTAGCGGGGCGCTACGAGCAGTACTTC.

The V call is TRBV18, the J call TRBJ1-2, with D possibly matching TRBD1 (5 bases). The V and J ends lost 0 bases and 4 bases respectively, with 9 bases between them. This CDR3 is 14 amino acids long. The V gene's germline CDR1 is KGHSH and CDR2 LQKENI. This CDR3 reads CASSPPPGLYGYTF. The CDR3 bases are TGTGCCAGCTCACCACCGCCAGGGCTCTATGGCTACACCTTC.

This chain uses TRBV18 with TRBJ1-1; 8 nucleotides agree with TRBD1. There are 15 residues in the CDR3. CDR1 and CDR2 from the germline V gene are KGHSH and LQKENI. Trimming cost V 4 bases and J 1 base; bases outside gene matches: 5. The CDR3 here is CASSLDRGGNTEAFF. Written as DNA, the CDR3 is TGTGCCAGCTCACTAGACAGGGGAGGGAACACTGAAGCTTTCTTT. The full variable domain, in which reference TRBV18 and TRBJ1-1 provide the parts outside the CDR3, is NAGVMQNPRHLVRRRGQEARLRCSPMKGHSHVYWYRQLPEEGLKFMVYLQKENIIDESGMPKERFSAEFPKEGPSILRIQQVVRGDSAAYFCASSLDRGGNTEAFFGQGTRLTVV.

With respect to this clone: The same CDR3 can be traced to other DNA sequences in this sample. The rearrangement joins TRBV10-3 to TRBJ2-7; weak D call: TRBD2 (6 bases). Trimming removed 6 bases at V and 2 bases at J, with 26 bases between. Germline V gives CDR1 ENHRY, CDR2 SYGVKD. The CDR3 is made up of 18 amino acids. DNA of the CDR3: TGTGCCATCAGCGTCTTAAGTAAAGGAGGGCAGGCCGCCTACGAGCAGTACTTC. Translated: CAISVLSKGGQAAYEQYF.

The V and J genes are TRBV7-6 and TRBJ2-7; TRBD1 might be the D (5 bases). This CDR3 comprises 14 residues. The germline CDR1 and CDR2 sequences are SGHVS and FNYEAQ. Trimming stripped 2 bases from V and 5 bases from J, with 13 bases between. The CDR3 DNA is TGTGCCAGCAGCTTAAAGGGGCAGGGCAACGAGCAGTACTTC. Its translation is CASSLKGQGNEQYF.

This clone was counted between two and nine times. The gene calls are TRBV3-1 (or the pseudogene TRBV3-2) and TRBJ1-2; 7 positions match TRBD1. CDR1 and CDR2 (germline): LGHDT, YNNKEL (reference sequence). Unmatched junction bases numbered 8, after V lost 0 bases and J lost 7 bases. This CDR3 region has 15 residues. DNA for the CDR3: TGTGCCAGCAGCCAAGATTTTTCAGGGGGACGTGGCTACACCTTC. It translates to CASSQDFSGGRGYTF.

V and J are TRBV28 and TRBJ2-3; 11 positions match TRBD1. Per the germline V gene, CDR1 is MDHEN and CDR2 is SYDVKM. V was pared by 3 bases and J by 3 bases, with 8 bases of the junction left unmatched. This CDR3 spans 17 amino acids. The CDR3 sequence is CASSFPRGQGVTDTQYF. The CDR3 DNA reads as TGTGCCAGCAGTTTCCCCCGGGGACAGGGGGTGACAGATACGCAGTATTTT.

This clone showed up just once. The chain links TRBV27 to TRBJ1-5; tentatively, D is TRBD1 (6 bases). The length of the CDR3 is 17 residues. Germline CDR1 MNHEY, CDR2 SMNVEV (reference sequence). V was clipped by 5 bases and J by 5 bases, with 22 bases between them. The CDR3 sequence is CASSQLTVDSLYQPQHF. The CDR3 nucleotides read TGTGCCAGCAGTCAACTCACTGTGGACAGCCTTTATCAGCCCCAGCATTTT.